This T cell receptor beta chain was identified during a study of blood T cells in healthy people across ages. A second PCR of 7 to 11 cycles used a sample-barcoded 5' primer and a J-beta primer mix. TCRdb processed the 5' RACE reads anew with MiXCR; each CDR3 protein has one entry. The sample carries fewer than 1,000,000 distinct CDR3 sequences, 46% recorded once. Germline CDR1 is MDHEN and CDR2 is SYDVKM. The V and J ends lost 5 bases and 6 bases, in that order; junction bases with no gene match: 5. The CDR3 runs to 13 residues. In its sample, this clonotype was seen a few times. Isolation recovered at least 6.5 million PBMCs from every sample.

This rearrangement joins TRBV28 to TRBJ1-2; 8 nucleotides align to TRBD1. The sequencing sample was made of blood. The clonotype comes from a man older than 75 in good health. The CDR3 region is CASSLIRGHGYTF. Written as DNA, the CDR3 is TGTGCCAGCAGTCTAATCAGGGGGCATGGCTACACCTTC.